This entry describes one TCR beta chain. This clonotype was seen ten or more times. Its recognized antigen is unknown. Per-base quality was not reported, and no clone a single base away is much larger than it. Sequencer: Illumina HiSeq 1500. In TCRdb, the public reads were trimmed at Q25 with fastp and aligned with MiXCR, with productive beta chains retained. Rows with a matching CDR3 protein are joined into one entry that keeps the most common DNA and genes. The sample table records about 500,000 distinct CDR3 sequences; 33% of these occur just once. The ten largest clones represent about a sixth of the sample. The sample's treatment or condition label, decoded: in vitro stimulation with specific CMV peptide epitopes to enrich CMV-specific T cells. The entry originates in a study of T cell repertoires in cytomegalovirus infection (dated by TCRdb to about 2019). A note on the overall study: The peptide stimulations were aimed at well-studied HLA-B-restricted epitopes as well as recently identified HLA-C-restricted CMV epitopes, whose presentation resists viral immunomodulation. Donor HLA type was relevant to the analysis, because carriage of CMV infection together with the matching HLA type was indicated by public TCR beta signatures.

What the authors observed across the whole study: In both this cohort and an independent roughly 400-donor cohort, the cumulative frequency of public TCR beta family members distinguished carriers of CMV infection plus the relevant HLA type. The ex vivo response was dominated by HLA-C-restricted CMV-specific TCR beta clonotypes, which also provided the single most frequent clonotype in two of eight donors.

This material consisted of cultured PBMCs, taken from culture after CMV antigen stimulation. The TCR originated in a human donor in good health (CMV status not recorded). Some clones in this sample may be carry-over from other donors' samples.

The DNA sequence is as follows: TGTGCCAGTAGTTTCCAGTACAATGAGCAGTTCTTC. This sequence encodes CASSFQYNEQFF. This chain joins TRBV19 to TRBJ2-1; no D gene is confidently identified. From the cysteine up to the phenylalanine, the CDR3 has a length of 12 residues. This entry keeps only the CDR3 DNA: 36 bases, framed from base 1. V lost 5 bases and J lost 4 bases; the stretch between them is 6 bases long. For CDR1 and CDR2, the germline V gene (reference sequence) lists LNHDA and SQIVND.